Sequencing of this T cell receptor (beta chain) was carried out in a study of blood T cell repertoires in COVID-19. At the level of the study: COVID-19 samples from acute and convalescent phases originated in the United States, Italy and Spain. From T cells, B-cell-depleted T cells, or PBMCs came the material, which was cDNA or gDNA.

CDR1 DFQATT and CDR2 SNEGSKA come from the germline V gene (reference sequence). The J segment lost 9 bases and the V segment lost 3 bases, leaving 12 bases of the junction unmatched. The CDR3 is 15 residues long. Under the authors' procedure: For nucleated cells, counts were estimated from reference gene primer amplification. Sequencing was performed with immunoSEQ multiplex PCR; in TCRdb, only in-frame clones are kept and a portion is missing. V, J and clone size derive from that table, while D and trimming were established from the DNA sequence. Of around 130,000 clones listed, under 90% are singletons.

The sequencing input was peripheral blood. The sequence derives from an older woman with acute or convalescent COVID-19. The V call is TRBV20-1, the J call TRBJ2-4; TRBD1 agrees at 9 bases. Here the CDR3 reads CSASLEGTGTPIQYF. CDR3 nucleotides: TGCAGTGCTAGTCTGGAGGGGACAGGGACTCCCATTCAGTACTTC.